This T cell receptor (beta chain) was documented in a study of blood T cell repertoires in COVID-19. Study as a whole: The United States, Italy and Spain were the sources of the acute and convalescent COVID-19 samples. PBMCs, B-cell-depleted T cells, or T cells were the source of the cDNA or gDNA that made up the material.

The length of the CDR3 is 15 residues. Germline V CDR1 and CDR2: SGHNT, YENEEA. Germline trimming cut 5 bases from V and 1 base from J; bases unmatched to any gene: 6. Per the authors' pipeline: Amplification of reference gene primers provided the estimated nucleated cell counts. Some clones are missing from TCRdb's copy, which holds only in-frame ones; the method was immunoSEQ multiplex PCR. V, J and clone size are taken as reported in that table, and D and trimming were inferred from the DNA itself. The profile shows more than 100,000 clones, over 75% of them singletons. The source of this sequence is an elderly man with acute or convalescent COVID-19. Sequences were obtained from peripheral blood. This sequence joins TRBV11-3 and TRBJ2-7; 9 bases are a match to TRBD1. DNA for the CDR3: TGTGCCAGCAGCGCCGGGACAGGGCCGTCCTACGAGCAGTACTTC. Encoded protein: CASSAGTGPSYEQYF.